This TCR beta chain emerged from a study of graft-versus-host responses after intestinal transplantation. Study-wide background: All recipients were transplanted with multivisceral, liver-intestinal, or isolated intestinal grafts. After anti-thymocyte globulin induction, recipients took tacrolimus and steroids for 3 to 4 years.

Assay used: immunoSEQ multiplex PCR; TCRdb lists only in-frame clones, some missing. The sample lists about 92,000 clones; 83% were seen once. Points from the study as a whole: Ileal or blood samples showed some GvH clones first, and such clones were also found in recipient marrow.

Details on this clone: Its antigen is unknown.

The CDR3 extends over 13 amino acids. Germline V lookup: CDR1 SSHAT, CDR2 FNYEAQ (reference sequence). The sequence was obtained from a human donor who received an intestinal transplant. V and J are TRBV7-7 and TRBJ2-3, with D tentatively TRBD1 (9 bases). The sample was unstimulated CD8+ T cells sorted from spleen or lymph node cells, taken before intestinal transplant. The CDR3 here is CASGTGPQDTQYF. The CDR3 DNA follows: TGTGCTAGCGGGACAGGGCCACAAGATACGCAGTATTTT.